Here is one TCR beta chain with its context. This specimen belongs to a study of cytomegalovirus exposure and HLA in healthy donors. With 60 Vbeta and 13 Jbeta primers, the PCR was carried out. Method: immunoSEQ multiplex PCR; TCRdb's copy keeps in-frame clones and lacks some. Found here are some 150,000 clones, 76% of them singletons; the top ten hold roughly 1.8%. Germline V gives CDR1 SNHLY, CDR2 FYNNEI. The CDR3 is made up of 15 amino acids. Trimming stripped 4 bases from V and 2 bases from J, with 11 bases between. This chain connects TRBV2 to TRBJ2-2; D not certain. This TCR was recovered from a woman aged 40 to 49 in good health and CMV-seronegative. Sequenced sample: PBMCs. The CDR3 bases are TGTGCCAGCAGTGTGGTCCCAGGTAACACCGGGGAGCTGTTTTTT. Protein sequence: CASSVVPGNTGELFF.